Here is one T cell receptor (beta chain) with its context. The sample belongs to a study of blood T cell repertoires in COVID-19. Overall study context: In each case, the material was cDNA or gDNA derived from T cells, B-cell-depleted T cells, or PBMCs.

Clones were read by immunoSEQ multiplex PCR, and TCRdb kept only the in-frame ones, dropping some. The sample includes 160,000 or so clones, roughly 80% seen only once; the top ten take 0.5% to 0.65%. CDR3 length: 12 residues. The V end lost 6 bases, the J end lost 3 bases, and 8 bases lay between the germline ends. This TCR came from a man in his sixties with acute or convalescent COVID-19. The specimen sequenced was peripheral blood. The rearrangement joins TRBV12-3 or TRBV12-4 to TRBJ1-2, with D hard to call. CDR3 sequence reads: CASSLQYYGYTF. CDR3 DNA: TGTGCCAGCAGCTTGCAGTACTATGGCTACACCTTC.